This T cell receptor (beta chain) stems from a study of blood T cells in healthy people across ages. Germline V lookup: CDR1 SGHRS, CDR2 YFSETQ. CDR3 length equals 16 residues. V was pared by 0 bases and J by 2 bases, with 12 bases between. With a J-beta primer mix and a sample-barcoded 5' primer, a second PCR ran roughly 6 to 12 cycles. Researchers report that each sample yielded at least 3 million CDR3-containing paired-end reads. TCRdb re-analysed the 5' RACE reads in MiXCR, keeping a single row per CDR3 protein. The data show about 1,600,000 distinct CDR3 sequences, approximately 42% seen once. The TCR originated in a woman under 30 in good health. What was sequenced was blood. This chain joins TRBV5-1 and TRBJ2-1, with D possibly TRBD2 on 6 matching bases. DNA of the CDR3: TGCGCCAGCAGCTTGGCCGTCGCGGGAACCTACAATGAGCAGTTCTTC. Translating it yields CASSLAVAGTYNEQFF.